The T cell receptor beta chain under discussion was sequenced for a study of blood T cell repertoires in COVID-19. Study background: Sites across the United States, Italy and Spain contributed samples from acute and convalescent COVID-19. Sources were T cells, B-cell-depleted T cells, or PBMCs; the material itself was cDNA or gDNA.

Patients in Seattle were enrolled during active infection, then followed longitudinally. TCRdb's copy holds only in-frame clones and misses some; the assay was immunoSEQ multiplex PCR. The repertoire has around 400,000 clones, about 89% of them found once; the top ten carry 8.5% to 12%. The receptor was isolated from a woman aged 25-40 years with COVID-19, enrolled during active disease. The material sequenced was peripheral blood.

The CDR3 DNA reads TGTGCCAGCAGCTTACCGAGCGGGGGTGGCTACACCTTC. Its translation is CASSLPSGGGYTF. V gene TRBV7-2 combines with J gene TRBJ1-2; tentative D call: TRBD1 (5 bases). Germline-derived CDR1 and CDR2 are SGHTA and FQGNSA. The V end was cut by 2 bases, the J end by 7 bases, with 11 bases between. The CDR3 is made up of 13 amino acids.